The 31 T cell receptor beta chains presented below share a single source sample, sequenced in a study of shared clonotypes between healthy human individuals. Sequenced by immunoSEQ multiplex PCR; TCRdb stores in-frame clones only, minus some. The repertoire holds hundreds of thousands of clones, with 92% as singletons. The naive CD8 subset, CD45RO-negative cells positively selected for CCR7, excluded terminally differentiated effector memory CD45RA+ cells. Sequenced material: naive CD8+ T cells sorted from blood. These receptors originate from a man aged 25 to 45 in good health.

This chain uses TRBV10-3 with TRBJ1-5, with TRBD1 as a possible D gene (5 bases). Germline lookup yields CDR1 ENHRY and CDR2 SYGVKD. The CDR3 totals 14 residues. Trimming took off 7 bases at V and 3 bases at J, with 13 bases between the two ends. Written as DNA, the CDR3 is TGTGCCATCAATCAGGGCCACTACAATCAGCCCCAGCATTTT. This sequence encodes CAINQGHYNQPQHF.

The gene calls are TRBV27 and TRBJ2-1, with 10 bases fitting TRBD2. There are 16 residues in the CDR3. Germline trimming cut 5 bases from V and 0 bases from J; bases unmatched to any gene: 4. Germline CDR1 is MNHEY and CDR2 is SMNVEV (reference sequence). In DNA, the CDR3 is TGTGCCAGCAGTCCCCTAGCGGGGGCCTCCTACAATGAGCAGTTCTTC. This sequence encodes CASSPLAGASYNEQFF.

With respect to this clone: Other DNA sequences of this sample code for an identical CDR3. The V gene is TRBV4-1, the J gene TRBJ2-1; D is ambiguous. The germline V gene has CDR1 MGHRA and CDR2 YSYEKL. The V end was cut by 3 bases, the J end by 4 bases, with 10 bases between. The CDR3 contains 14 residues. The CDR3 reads CASSQDSGYNEQFF. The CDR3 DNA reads TGCGCCAGCAGCCAGGATAGTGGATACAATGAGCAGTTCTTC.

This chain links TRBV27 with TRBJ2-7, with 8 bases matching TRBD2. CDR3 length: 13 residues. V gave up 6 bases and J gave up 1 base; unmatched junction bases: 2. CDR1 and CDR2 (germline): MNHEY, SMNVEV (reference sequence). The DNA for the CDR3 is TGTGCCAGCAGAGGCGGGGGGTCCTACGAGCAGTACTTC. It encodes CASRGGGSYEQYF.

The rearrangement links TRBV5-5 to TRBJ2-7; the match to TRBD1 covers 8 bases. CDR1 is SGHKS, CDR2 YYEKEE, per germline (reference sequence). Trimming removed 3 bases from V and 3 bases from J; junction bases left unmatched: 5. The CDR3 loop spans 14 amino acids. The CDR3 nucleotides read TGTGCCAGCAGCTACGACAGGGGAGACTACGAGCAGTACTTC. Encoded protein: CASSYDRGDYEQYF.

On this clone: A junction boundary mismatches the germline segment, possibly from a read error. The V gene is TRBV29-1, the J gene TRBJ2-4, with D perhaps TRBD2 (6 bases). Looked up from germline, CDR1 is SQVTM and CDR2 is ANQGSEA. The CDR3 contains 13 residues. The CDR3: CSVLLRDFNIQYF. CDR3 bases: TGCAGCGTTTTATTGCGGGACTTCAACATACAGTACTTC.

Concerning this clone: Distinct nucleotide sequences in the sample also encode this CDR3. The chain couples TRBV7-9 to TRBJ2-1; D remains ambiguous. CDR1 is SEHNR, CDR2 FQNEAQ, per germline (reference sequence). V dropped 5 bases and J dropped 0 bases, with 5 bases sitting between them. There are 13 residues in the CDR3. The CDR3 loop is CASSPPSYNEQFF. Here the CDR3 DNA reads TGTGCCAGCAGCCCGCCCTCCTACAATGAGCAGTTCTTC. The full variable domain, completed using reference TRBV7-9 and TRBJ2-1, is DTGVSQNPRHKITKRGQNVTFRCDPISEHNRLYWYRQTLGQGPEFLTYFQNEAQLEKSRLLSDRFSAERPKGSFSTLEIQRTEQGDSAMYLCASSPPSYNEQFFGPGTRLTVL.

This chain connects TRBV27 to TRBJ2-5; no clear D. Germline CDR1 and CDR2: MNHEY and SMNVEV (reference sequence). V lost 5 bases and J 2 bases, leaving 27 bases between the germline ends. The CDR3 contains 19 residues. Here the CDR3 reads CASSPPPSATPLLQETQYF. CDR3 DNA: TGTGCCAGCAGTCCCCCCCCCTCGGCTACTCCGCTACTACAAGAGACCCAGTACTTC.

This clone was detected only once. For the CDR3, the DNA is TGTGCCAGCAGGCCCGGGACAGGGAGCACTGAAGCTTTCTTT. Translated, it gives CASRPGTGSTEAFF. The rearrangement uses TRBV5-5 and TRBJ1-1; 9 positions agree with TRBD1. The V and J ends lost 5 bases and 4 bases, in that order; junction bases with no gene match: 6. Germline loops: CDR1 SGHKS, CDR2 YYEKEE (reference sequence). This CDR3 contains 14 residues.

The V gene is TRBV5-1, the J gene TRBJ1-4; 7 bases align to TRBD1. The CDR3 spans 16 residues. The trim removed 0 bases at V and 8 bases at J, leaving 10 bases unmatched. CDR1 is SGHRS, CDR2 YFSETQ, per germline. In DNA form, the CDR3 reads TGCGCCAGCAGCTTGGCCTCTTGGACAGGAAAGGAAAAACTGTTTTTT. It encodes CASSLASWTGKEKLFF. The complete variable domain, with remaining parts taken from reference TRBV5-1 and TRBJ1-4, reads KAGVTQTPRYLIKTRGQQVTLSCSPISGHRSVSWYQQTPGQGLQFLFEYFSETQRNKGNFPGRFSGRQFSNSRSEMNVSTLELGDSALYLCASSLASWTGKEKLFFGSGTQLSVL.

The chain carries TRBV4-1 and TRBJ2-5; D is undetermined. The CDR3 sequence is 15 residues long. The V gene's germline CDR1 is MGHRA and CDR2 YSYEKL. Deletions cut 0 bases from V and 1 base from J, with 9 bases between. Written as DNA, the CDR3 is TGCGCCAGCAGCCAAGAGTTCGCTAGCCAAGAGACCCAGTACTTC. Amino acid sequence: CASSQEFASQETQYF.

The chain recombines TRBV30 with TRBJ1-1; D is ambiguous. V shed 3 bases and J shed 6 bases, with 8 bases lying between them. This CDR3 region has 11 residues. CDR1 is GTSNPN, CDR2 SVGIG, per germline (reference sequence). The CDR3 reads CAWSPWSEAFF. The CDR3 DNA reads TGTGCCTGGAGCCCCTGGTCTGAAGCTTTCTTT.

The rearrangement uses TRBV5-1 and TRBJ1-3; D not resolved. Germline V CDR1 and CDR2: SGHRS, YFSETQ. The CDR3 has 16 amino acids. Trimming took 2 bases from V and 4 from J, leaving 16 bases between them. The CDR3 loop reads CASSLRARARGNTIYF. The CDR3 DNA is TGCGCCAGCAGCTTACGGGCCCGGGCGCGGGGAAACACCATATATTTT.

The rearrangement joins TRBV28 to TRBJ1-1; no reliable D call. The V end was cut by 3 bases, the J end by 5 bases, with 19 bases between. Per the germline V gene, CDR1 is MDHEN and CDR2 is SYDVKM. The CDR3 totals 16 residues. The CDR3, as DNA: TGTGCCAGCAGTTTCCCCCTTACCGGGGTATGGACTGAAGCTTTCTTT. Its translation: CASSFPLTGVWTEAFF.

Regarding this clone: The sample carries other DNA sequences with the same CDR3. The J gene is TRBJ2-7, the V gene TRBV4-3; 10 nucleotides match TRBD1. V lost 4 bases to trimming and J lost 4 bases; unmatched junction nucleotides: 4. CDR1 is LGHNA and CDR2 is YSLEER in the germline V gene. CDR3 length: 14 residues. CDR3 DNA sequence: TGCGCCAGCAGCCCCCGGACAGGGGGTTACGAGCAGTACTTC. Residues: CASSPRTGGYEQYF.

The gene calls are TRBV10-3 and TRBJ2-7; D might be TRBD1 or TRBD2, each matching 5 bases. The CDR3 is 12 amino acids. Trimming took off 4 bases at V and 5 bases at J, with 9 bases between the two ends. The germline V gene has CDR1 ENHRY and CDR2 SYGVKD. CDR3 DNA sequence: TGTGCCATCAGTGTTGGGGGTCACGAGCAGTACTTC. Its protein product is CAISVGGHEQYF.

The CDR3 loop is CASSLSTTYEQYF. CDR3 sequence (DNA): TGTGCCAGCAGTCTATCGACTACCTACGAGCAGTACTTC. The rearrangement links TRBV6-1 to TRBJ2-7; possibly TRBD2 for D (5 bases). V was clipped by 5 bases and J by 2 bases, with 10 bases between them. Per the germline V gene, CDR1 is MNHNS and CDR2 is SASEGT. The CDR3 is made up of 13 amino acids.

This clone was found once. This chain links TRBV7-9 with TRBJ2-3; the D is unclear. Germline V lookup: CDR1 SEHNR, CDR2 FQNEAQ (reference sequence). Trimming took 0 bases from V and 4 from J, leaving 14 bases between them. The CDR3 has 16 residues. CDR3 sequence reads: CASSLAFQRGADTQYF. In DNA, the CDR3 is TGTGCCAGCAGCTTAGCGTTCCAGAGAGGAGCAGATACGCAGTATTTT.

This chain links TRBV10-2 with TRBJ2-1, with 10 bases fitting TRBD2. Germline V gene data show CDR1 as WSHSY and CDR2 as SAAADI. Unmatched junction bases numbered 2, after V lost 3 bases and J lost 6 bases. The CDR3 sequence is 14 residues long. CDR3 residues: CASSDLAGGNEQFF. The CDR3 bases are TGCGCCAGCAGTGATTTAGCGGGAGGCAATGAGCAGTTCTTC.

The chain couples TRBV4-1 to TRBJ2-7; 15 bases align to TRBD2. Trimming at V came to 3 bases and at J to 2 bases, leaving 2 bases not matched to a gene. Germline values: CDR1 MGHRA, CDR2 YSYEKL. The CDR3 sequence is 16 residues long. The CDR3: CASSHRTSGRAYEQYF. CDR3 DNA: TGCGCCAGCAGCCATCGGACTAGCGGGAGGGCCTACGAGCAGTACTTC.

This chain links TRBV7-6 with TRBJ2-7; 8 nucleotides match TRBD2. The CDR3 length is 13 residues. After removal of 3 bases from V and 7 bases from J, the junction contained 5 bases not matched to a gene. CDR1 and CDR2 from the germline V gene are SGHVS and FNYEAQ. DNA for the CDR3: TGTGCCAGCAGCTTTAGCGGGGTGGGGGAGCAGTACTTC. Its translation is CASSFSGVGEQYF.

The CDR3 nucleotides read TGTGCCAGCAGCTTACTAGCAGAGGATCCTTTTGAGCAGTTCTTC. Protein product: CASSLLAEDPFEQFF. The chain recombines TRBV7-6 with TRBJ2-1, with TRBD2 as a possible D gene (5 bases). The V end was cut by 2 bases, the J end by 9 bases, with 17 bases between. CDR1 is SGHVS and CDR2 is FNYEAQ in the germline V gene. CDR3 length equals 15 residues. The complete variable domain, with remaining parts taken from reference TRBV7-6 and TRBJ2-1, reads GAGVSQSPRYKVTKRGQDVALRCDPISGHVSLYWYRQALGQGPEFLTYFNYEAQQDKSGLPNDRFSAERPEGSISTLTIQRTEQRDSAMYRCASSLLAEDPFEQFFGPGTRLTVL.

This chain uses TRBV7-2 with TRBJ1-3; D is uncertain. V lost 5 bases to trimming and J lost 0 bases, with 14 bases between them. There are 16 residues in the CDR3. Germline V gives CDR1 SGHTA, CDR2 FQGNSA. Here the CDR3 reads CASSPKDGHSGNTIYF. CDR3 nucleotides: TGTGCCAGCAGCCCAAAGGACGGGCACTCTGGAAACACCATATATTTT.

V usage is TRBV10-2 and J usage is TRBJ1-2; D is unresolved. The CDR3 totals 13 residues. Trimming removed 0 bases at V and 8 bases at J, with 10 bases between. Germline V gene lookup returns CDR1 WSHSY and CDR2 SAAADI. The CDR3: CASSESAVGGYTF. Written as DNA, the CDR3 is TGCGCCAGCAGTGAGTCGGCAGTGGGGGGCTACACCTTC.

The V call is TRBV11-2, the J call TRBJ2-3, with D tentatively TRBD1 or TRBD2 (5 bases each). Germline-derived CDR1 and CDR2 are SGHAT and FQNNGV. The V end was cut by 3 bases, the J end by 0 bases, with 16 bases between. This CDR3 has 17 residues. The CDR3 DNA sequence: TGTGCCAGCAGCTTCCCTCAGAGGGGCCCGAGCACAGATACGCAGTATTTT. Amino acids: CASSFPQRGPSTDTQYF.

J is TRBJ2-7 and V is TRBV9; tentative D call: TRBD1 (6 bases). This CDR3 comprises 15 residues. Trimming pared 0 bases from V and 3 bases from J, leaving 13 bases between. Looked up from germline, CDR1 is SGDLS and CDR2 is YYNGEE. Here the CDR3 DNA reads TGTGCCAGCAGCGTAGATGAGGACAGCAGCTACGAGCAGTACTTC. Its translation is CASSVDEDSSYEQYF.

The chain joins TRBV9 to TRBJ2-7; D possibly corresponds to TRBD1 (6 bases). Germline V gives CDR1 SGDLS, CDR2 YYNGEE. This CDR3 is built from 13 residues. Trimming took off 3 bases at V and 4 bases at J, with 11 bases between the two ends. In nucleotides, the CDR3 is TGTGCCAGCAGCGGGACCAGGGGTTACGAGCAGTACTTC. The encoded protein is CASSGTRGYEQYF.

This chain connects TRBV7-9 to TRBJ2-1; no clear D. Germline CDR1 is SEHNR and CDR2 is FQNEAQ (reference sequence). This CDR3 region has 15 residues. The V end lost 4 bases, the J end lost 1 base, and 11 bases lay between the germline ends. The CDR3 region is CASSSTTTSYNEQFF. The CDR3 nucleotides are TGTGCCAGCAGCTCTACTACTACGTCCTACAATGAGCAGTTCTTC.

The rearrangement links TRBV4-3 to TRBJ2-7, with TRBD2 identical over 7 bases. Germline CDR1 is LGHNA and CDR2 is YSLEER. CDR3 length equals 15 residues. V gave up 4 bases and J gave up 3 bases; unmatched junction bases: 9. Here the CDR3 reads CASSPSGTGGYEQYF. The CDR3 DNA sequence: TGCGCCAGCAGCCCCTCCGGGACGGGGGGCTACGAGCAGTACTTC.

CDR3 DNA sequence: TGTGCCAGCAGTGACTTGGGGGACGGATACTATGGCTACACCTTC. Protein sequence: CASSDLGDGYYGYTF. This chain connects TRBV2 to TRBJ1-2, with a weak D call TRBD1 (5 bases). Germline assignment: CDR1 SNHLY and CDR2 FYNNEI. The CDR3 extends over 15 amino acids. The germline V and J ends were trimmed by 3 bases and 3 bases, with 14 bases remaining between them.

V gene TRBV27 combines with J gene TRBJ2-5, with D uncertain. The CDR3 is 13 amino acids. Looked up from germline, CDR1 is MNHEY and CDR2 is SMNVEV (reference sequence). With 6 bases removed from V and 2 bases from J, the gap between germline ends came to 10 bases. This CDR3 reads CASSGLGQETQYF. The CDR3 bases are TGTGCCAGCAGCGGATTGGGGCAAGAGACCCAGTACTTC.